This TCR beta chain was sequenced for a study of shared clonotypes between healthy human individuals. About the research overall: Donor composition was two women and a few men, aged 18 to 49.

From germline, CDR1 is MNHEY and CDR2 SMNVEV (reference sequence). The CDR3 is 16 residues long. The V gene end was trimmed by 5 bases and the J gene end by 2 bases; junction bases not matched to a gene: 8. A remark on this clone: Its antigen is still unknown.

Clones were read by immunoSEQ multiplex PCR, and TCRdb kept only the in-frame ones, dropping some. This table holds 1.5 million to 2.5 million clones, about 94% found once. The study's findings and limits: Estimated clonotype richness was generally higher in naive than memory subsets.

Terminally differentiated effector memory CD45RA+ cells were excluded by CCR7 positive selection of CD45RO-negative cells. The source of this sequence is a man aged 18-30 years in good health. V gene TRBV27 combines with J gene TRBJ1-3; 8 positions agree with TRBD1. Sequencing input: naive CD8+ T cells sorted from blood. The CDR3 DNA reads as TGTGCCAGCAGTGCCTCACAGGGGGACGCTGGAAACACCATATATTTT. Translation gives CASSASQGDAGNTIYF.